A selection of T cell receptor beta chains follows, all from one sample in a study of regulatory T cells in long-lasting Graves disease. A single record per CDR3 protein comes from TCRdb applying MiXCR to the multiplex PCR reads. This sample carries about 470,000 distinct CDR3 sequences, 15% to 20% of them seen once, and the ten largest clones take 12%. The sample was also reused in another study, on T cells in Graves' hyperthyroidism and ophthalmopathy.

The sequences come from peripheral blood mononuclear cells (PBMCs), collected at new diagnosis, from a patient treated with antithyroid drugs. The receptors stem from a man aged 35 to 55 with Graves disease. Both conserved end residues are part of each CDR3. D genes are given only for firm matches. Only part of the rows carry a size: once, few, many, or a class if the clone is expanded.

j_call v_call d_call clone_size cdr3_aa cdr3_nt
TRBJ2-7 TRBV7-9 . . CASSLVISAEQYF TGTGCCAGCAGCTTAGTTATTAGCGCCGAGCAGTACTTC
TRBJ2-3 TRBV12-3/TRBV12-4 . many CASSYIIRTDTQYF TGTGCCAGCAGTTACATCATTAGAACAGATACGCAGTATTTT
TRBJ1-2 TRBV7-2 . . CASSLGGGGGYYGYTF TGTGCCAGCAGCTTAGGTGGTGGGGGCGGATACTATGGCTACACCTTC
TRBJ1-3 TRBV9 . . CASSQGPSSGNTIYF TGTGCCAGCAGCCAGGGACCGAGCTCTGGAAACACCATATATTTT
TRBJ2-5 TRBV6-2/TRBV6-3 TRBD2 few CASSYPSGSQETQYF TGTGCCAGCAGTTACCCTAGCGGGAGCCAAGAGACCCAGTACTTC
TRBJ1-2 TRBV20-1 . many CSAATDGTYGYTF TGCAGTGCCGCGACTGACGGCACCTATGGCTACACCTTC
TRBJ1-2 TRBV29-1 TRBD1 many CSVRRDSPIYGYTF TGCAGCGTACGACGGGACAGCCCAATCTATGGCTACACCTTC
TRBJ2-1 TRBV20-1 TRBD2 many CSAIASGRDEQFF TGCAGTGCTATCGCTAGCGGGAGAGATGAGCAGTTCTTC
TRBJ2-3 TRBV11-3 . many CASSRTDSTDTQYF TGTGCCAGCAGTAGGACAGATAGCACAGATACGCAGTATTTT
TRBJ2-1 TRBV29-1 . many CSVAAGTLDFGQFF TGCAGCGTTGCAGCCGGGACTTTAGATTTCGGGCAGTTCTTC
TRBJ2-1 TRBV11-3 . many CASSPGYNEQFF TGTGCCAGCAGCCCCGGCTACAATGAGCAGTTCTTC
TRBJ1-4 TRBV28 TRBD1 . CASSSEPGQGGEKLFF TGTGCCAGCAGTTCCGAACCGGGACAGGGAGGAGAAAAACTGTTTTTT
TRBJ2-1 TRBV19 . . CASSREYEQFF TGTGCCAGTAGTAGGGAGTATGAGCAGTTCTTC
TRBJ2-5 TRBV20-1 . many CSAARSREETQYF TGCAGTGCCGCGAGATCACGGGAAGAGACCCAGTACTTC
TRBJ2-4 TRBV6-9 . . CASSSTAGGF TGTGCCAGCAGTTCAACCGCTGGGGGATTC
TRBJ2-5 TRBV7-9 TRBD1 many CASSLEGRGQETQYF TGTGCCAGCAGCTTAGAGGGCAGGGGGCAAGAGACCCAGTACTTC
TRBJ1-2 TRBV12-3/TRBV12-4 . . CASSDNYGYTF TGTGCCAGCAGCGATAACTATGGCTACACCTTC
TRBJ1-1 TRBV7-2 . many CASTRGGTYNTEAFF TGTGCCAGCACCCGAGGCGGCACCTACAACACTGAAGCTTTCTTT
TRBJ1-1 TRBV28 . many CASPGERSGTEAFF TGTGCCTCTCCCGGGGAGAGGTCTGGCACTGAAGCTTTCTTT
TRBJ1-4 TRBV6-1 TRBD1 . CASSPLGTDNEKLFF TGTGCCAGCAGCCCCCTGGGGACAGACAATGAAAAACTGTTTTTT
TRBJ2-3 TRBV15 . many CATSRRDSRSTDTQYF TGTGCCACCAGCAGACGGGACTCCAGGTCCACAGATACGCAGTATTTT
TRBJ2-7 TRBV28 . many CASSFGQVDYEQYF TGTGCCAGCAGTTTTGGGCAGGTGGACTACGAGCAGTACTTC
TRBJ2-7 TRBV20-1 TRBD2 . CSARDLTGGTCEQYF TGCAGTGCTAGAGATCTCACGGGGGGTACCTGCGAGCAGTACTTC
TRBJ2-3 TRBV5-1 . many CASSFKAGEGPDTQYF TGCGCCAGCAGCTTTAAGGCAGGGGAGGGCCCAGATACGCAGTATTTT
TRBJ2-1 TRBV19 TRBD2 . CASSSPGTSGGYEQFF TGTGCCAGTAGTAGCCCCGGGACTAGCGGGGGGTATGAGCAGTTCTTC
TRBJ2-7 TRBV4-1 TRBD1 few CASSQVGQGAGEQYF TGCGCCAGCAGCCAAGTGGGACAGGGGGCTGGCGAGCAGTACTTC
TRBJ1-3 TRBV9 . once CASSVELRAIPGNTIYF TGTGCCAGCAGCGTAGAATTGCGAGCCATTCCTGGAAACACCATATATTTT
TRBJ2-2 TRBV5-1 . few CASSFGLSSNTGELFF TGCGCCAGCAGCTTCGGGCTTTCGTCGAACACCGGGGAGCTGTTTTTT
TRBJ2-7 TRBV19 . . CASSSEGRYEQYF TGTGCCAGTAGCAGCGAGGGCCGGTACGAGCAGTACTTC
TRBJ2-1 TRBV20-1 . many CSAGPYRVGNEQFF TGCAGTGCTGGACCTTACAGGGTTGGGAATGAGCAGTTCTTC
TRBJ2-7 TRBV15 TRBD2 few CATSRVGAGGPYEQYF TGTGCCACCAGCAGAGTAGGAGCGGGAGGGCCCTACGAGCAGTACTTC
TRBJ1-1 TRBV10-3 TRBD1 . CAISATDRGNTEAFF TGTGCCATCAGTGCCACGGACAGGGGAAACACTGAAGCTTTCTTT
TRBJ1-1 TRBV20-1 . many CSARNGGSTEAFF TGCAGTGCTAGAAATGGAGGATCCACTGAAGCTTTCTTT
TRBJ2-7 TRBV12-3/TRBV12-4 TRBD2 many CASSFLAGVMYEQYF TGTGCCAGCAGTTTCCTAGCGGGAGTTATGTACGAGCAGTACTTC
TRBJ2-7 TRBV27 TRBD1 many CASQRQGSTEQYF TGTGCCAGTCAAAGACAGGGCTCTACCGAGCAGTACTTC
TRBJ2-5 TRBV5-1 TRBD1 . CASSLEGQRPGETQYF TGCGCCAGCAGCTTGGAGGGACAGCGCCCTGGGGAGACCCAGTACTTC
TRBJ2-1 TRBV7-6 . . CASSLGISGGSYNEQFF TGTGCCAGCAGTCTAGGGATTAGCGGAGGCTCCTACAATGAGCAGTTCTTC
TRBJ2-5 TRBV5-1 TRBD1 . CASSLGDRGEETQYF TGCGCCAGCAGCTTGGGGGACAGGGGAGAAGAGACCCAGTACTTC
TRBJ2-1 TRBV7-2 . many CASSLGVSEYNEQFF TGTGCCAGCAGCCTCGGGGTTAGCGAGTACAATGAGCAGTTCTTC
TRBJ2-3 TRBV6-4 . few CASSEGSGADTQYF TGTGCCAGCAGTGAAGGGTCCGGGGCAGATACGCAGTATTTT
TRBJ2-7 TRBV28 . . CASSYSGSHHEQYF TGTGCCAGCAGTTACTCGGGGTCGCACCACGAGCAGTACTTC
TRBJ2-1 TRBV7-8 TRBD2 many CASRGGLAGSAGWHNEQFF TGTGCCAGCAGAGGGGGACTAGCGGGAAGCGCAGGTTGGCACAATGAGCAGTTCTTC
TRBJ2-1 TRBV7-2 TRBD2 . CASSLSDTGGFDGRGNEQFF TGTGCCAGCAGCTTAAGCGATACAGGCGGGTTTGATGGGAGGGGTAATGAGCAGTTCTTC